Included here is one T cell receptor (beta chain) sequence, with context. Its cognate antigen is unknown. A junction boundary mismatches the germline segment, possibly from a read error. PCR employed 60 Vbeta and 13 Jbeta primers. Measured with immunoSEQ multiplex PCR; TCRdb has only the in-frame clones, and not every one. The sample records more than 130,000 clones, roughly four fifths being singletons. CDR1 and CDR2 (germline): SSHAT, FNYEAQ (reference sequence). This CDR3 contains 14 residues. This entry belongs to a study of cytomegalovirus exposure and HLA in healthy donors. Overall study results and limits: Using a false discovery rate of 0.05, a later analysis showed that 16,000 or so TCR beta sequences were associated with HLA alleles. With later analysis, a missense DCLRE1C variant became linked to TCR beta V- and J-gene trimming.

The source is a human donor in good health. This rearrangement joins TRBV7-7 to TRBJ2-5, with no clear D. The sequencing sample was made of PBMCs. The CDR3, as DNA: TGTGCTAGCAGCTTAAGCACTACTCAAGAGACCCAGTACTTC. The encoded protein is CASSLSTTQETQYF.